The 6 T cell receptor beta chains given below trace back to one sample, sequenced in a study of control samples from healthy donors and cancer patients (dated by TCRdb to 2018 to 2021). Libraries were prepared through the immunoSEQ multiplex PCR assay. Here the immuneACCESS table is served through TCRdb, limited to in-frame sequences with V and J called. Missing clones are a known gap in these copies; in checked studies unresolved V genes cover under half, and the rest lacks a known reason. This sample gives 30,000 to 35,000 clones in total; 86% of them show up just once. The ten largest clones represent 1.6% of the sample. The sample consisted of PBMCs. The receptors come from a woman aged 40 to 50 with lung cancer.

A few counts support this clone. The V call is TRBV3-1 (or the pseudogene TRBV3-2), the J call TRBJ1-2; D is ambiguous. This CDR3 is 14 amino acids long. Germline lookup yields CDR1 LGHDT and CDR2 YNNKEL (reference sequence). Deletions cut 1 base from V and 4 bases from J, with 10 bases between. The CDR3 region has the DNA TGTGCCAGCAGCCAAGTGAACAGTGCCTATGGCTACACCTTC. Amino acid sequence: CASSQVNSAYGYTF.

The gene calls are TRBV25-1 and TRBJ2-3, with D perhaps assigned TRBD1 or TRBD2 (6 bases each). The germline gives CDR1 MGHDK, CDR2 SYGVNS. This CDR3 has 17 residues. V lost 8 bases, J lost 0 bases, and 21 bases lay in between. CDR3 coding DNA: TGTGCCAGCCTATCGGGGGCCTACTCTTCTAGCACAGATACGCAGTATTTT. It is translated as CASLSGAYSSSTDTQYF.

The chain is built from TRBV18 and TRBJ2-2; no firm D call. V lost 2 bases and J 3 bases, leaving 7 bases between the germline ends. Germline V CDR1 and CDR2: KGHSH, LQKENI. This CDR3 region has 14 residues. CDR3 sequence reads: CASSPEFYTGELFF. In DNA, the CDR3 is TGTGCCAGCTCACCAGAGTTTTACACCGGGGAGCTGTTTTTT.

This clone appeared a single time. This chain uses TRBV7-9 with TRBJ2-7; no clear D gene. The V gene's germline CDR1 is SEHNR and CDR2 FQNEAQ (reference sequence). The CDR3 covers 11 residues. V was cut by 6 bases and J by 3 bases, with 6 bases left in between. The CDR3: CASRQGYEQYF. For the CDR3, the DNA is TGTGCCAGCAGACAAGGCTACGAGCAGTACTTC.

The chain combines TRBV9 with TRBJ2-1; no firm D call. V lost 2 bases to trimming and J lost 8 bases, with 8 bases between them. Germline-derived CDR1 and CDR2 are SGDLS and YYNGEE. CDR3 length equals 12 residues. The CDR3 DNA is TGTGCCAGCAGCGTTCCCCGACATGAGCAGTTCTTC. Translation: CASSVPRHEQFF. Supplemented by reference TRBV9 and TRBJ2-1, the full variable domain reads DSGVTQTPKHLITATGQRVTLRCSPRSGDLSVYWYQQSLDQGLQFLIQYYNGEERAKGNILERFSAQQFPDLHSELNLSSLELGDSALYFCASSVPRHEQFFGPGTRLTVL.

In its sample, this clone was seen once. The chain links TRBV19 to TRBJ1-1, with D possibly TRBD1 on 5 matching bases. The V and J ends lost 5 bases and 0 bases respectively, with 13 bases between them. Germline values: CDR1 LNHDA, CDR2 SQIVND (reference sequence). The CDR3 contains 15 residues. This CDR3 reads CASSGYGTVNTEAFF. The CDR3, as DNA: TGTGCCAGTAGTGGATACGGGACCGTGAACACTGAAGCTTTCTTT. The full variable domain, in which reference TRBV19 and TRBJ1-1 provide the parts outside the CDR3, is DGGITQSPKYLFRKEGQNVTLSCEQNLNHDAMYWYRQDPGQGLRLIYYSQIVNDFQKGDIAEGYSVSREKKESFPLTVTSAQKNPTAFYLCASSGYGTVNTEAFFGQGTRLTVV.